The TCR beta chain under discussion was sequenced for a study of cytomegalovirus exposure and HLA in healthy donors. Study-level findings and limits: While the bulk of TCR sequences proved rare, some public TCRs turned up in many donors. The study designated 150 to 200 TCR beta chains cytomegalovirus-associated. The study dropped some indistinguishable V segments, TRBV6-2 and TRBV6-3 among them. Later analysis indicated greater clonal expansion among HLA-associated TCR beta chains than among equally common other chains.

The V end was cut by 7 bases, the J end by 6 bases, with 15 bases between. The CDR3 sequence is 13 residues long. Germline CDR1 and CDR2: GTSNPN and SVGIG (reference sequence). Researchers ran the PCR with 60 Vbeta and 13 Jbeta primers. TCRdb's copy holds only in-frame clones and misses some; the assay was immunoSEQ multiplex PCR. Of 150,000 to 200,000 clones listed, about 80% are singletons. With regard to this clone: Its matching antigen is unknown.

This clonotype was sampled from a man aged 18 to 35 in good health and CMV-seropositive. J is TRBJ1-4 and V is TRBV30, with D uncertain. Material for sequencing was PBMCs. The CDR3 is CASSGSSYEKLFF. The CDR3 nucleotides are TGTGCCTCCTCCGGGTCCTCCTATGAAAAACTGTTTTTT.